This record looks at one TCR beta chain sequence and its context. Its antigen is currently unknown. TCRdb's table, derived via immunoSEQ multiplex PCR, lists solely in-frame clones and lacks some. This table holds fewer than 12,000 clones, approximately 86% found once. These data are taken from a study of T cells after posttransplantation cyclophosphamide. The J segment lost 7 bases and the V segment lost 1 base, leaving 11 bases of the junction unmatched. The germline V gene has CDR1 SEHNR and CDR2 FQNEAQ (reference sequence). The length of the CDR3 is 17 residues. Busulfan-fludarabine conditioning, marrow transplant, and cyclophosphamide on days +3 and +4 were administered. Findings of the study overall: Later post-transplant blood repertoires were often dominated by donor CD8+ memory clones. After PTCy, TRB diversity resembled that of CNI/methotrexate controls.

V and J are TRBV7-9 and TRBJ2-5; 11 nucleotides match TRBD2. Source: CD4+ T cells sorted from PBMCs, taken after allogeneic stem cell transplant with posttransplant cyclophosphamide. This clonotype originated in a male patient between 25 and 40 years old who received an allogeneic stem cell transplant from a related donor, was CMV-positive, and had acute GVHD only. A share of the T cells may be of graft donor origin. The CDR3 region has the DNA TGTGCCAGCAGCTTAGTAGCGGGAGGGTTCGGTTGTTGGACCCAGTACTTC. As protein: CASSLVAGGFGCWTQYF.